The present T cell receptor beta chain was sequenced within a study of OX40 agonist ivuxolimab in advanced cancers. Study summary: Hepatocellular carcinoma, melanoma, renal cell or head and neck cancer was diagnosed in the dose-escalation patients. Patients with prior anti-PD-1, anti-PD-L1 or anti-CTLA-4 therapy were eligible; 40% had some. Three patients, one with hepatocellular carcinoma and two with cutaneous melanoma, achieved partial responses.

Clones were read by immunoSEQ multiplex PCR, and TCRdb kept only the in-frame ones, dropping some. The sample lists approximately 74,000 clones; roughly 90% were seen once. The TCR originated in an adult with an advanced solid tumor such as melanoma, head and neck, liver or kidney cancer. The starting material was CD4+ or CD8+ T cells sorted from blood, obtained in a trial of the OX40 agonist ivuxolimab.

CDR3 bases: TGTGCCAGCAGCTTAATGGGGACTAGCGGGAGCTTAGGGCCATCCAATGAGCAGTTCTTC. Its protein is CASSLMGTSGSLGPSNEQFF. The chain employs TRBV7-3 and TRBJ2-1; 14 bases are shared with TRBD2. Germline assignment: CDR1 SGHTA and CDR2 FQGTGA. V lost 1 base to trimming and J lost 6 bases; unmatched junction nucleotides: 14. The CDR3 length is 20 residues.